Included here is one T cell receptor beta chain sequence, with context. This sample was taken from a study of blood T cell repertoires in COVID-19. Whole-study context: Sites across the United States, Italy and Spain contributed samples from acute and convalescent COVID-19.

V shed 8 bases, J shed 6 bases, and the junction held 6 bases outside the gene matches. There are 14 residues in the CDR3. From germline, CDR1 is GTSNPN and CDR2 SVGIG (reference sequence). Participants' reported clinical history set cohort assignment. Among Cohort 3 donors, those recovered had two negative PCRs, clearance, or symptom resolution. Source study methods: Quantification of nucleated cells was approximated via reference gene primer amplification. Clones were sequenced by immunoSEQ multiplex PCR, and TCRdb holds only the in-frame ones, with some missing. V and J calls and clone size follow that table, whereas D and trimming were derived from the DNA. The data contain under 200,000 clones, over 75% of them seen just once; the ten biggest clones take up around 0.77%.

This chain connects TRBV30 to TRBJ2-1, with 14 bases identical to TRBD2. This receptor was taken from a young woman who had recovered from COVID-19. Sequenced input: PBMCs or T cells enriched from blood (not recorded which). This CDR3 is CAGTSGSPSNEQFF. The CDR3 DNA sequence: TGTGCCGGGACTAGCGGGAGCCCTAGCAATGAGCAGTTCTTC. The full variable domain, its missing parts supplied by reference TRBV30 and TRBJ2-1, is SQTIHQWPATLVQPVGSPLSLECTVEGTSNPNLYWYRQAAGRGLQLLFYSVGIGQISSEVPQNLSASRPQDRQFILSSKKLLLSDSGFYLCAGTSGSPSNEQFFGPGTRLTVL.